The 7 T cell receptor beta chains listed next were all sequenced from one sample in a study of blood T cell repertoires in COVID-19. Assay used: immunoSEQ multiplex PCR; TCRdb lists only in-frame clones, some missing. Among over 300,000 clones listed, 65% to 85% were seen once. The sample comprised peripheral blood. The receptors shown here come from a woman in her forties or fifties with acute or convalescent COVID-19.

The chain joins TRBV5-1 to TRBJ2-1, with 12 bases that match TRBD2. Trimming at V came to 0 bases and at J to 9 bases, leaving 7 bases not matched to a gene. Germline loops: CDR1 SGHRS, CDR2 YFSETQ. The CDR3 consists of 16 residues. As DNA, the CDR3 is TGCGCCAGCAGCTTGGCCCTAGCGGGGGGGCCGGGTGAGCAGTTCTTC. Its protein is CASSLALAGGPGEQFF.

This chain joins TRBV5-4 and TRBJ2-7, with TRBD2 matching over 15 bases. Germline V gives CDR1 SGHNT, CDR2 YYREEE (reference sequence). The CDR3 is made up of 16 amino acids. With 0 bases clipped from V and 7 bases from J, the junction kept 5 bases outside the gene matches. In DNA, the CDR3 is TGTGCCAGCAGCTTGGGTGGAGGGACTAGCGGGGGGGAGCAGTACGTC. Amino acids: CASSLGGGTSGGEQYV.

This rearrangement joins TRBV11-1 to TRBJ1-1, with a possible D match to TRBD1 (6 bases). Germline V gives CDR1 SGHAT, CDR2 FQDESV (reference sequence). The CDR3 has 14 amino acids. V was trimmed by 5 bases and J by 7 bases, leaving 17 bases between them. The CDR3 here is CASSPKGWDIEAFF. CDR3 coding DNA: TGTGCCAGCAGCCCCAAGGGTTGGGACATTGAAGCTTTCTTT.

V gene TRBV9 combines with J gene TRBJ2-2, with 8 bases that match TRBD1. V lost 0 bases, J lost 5 bases, and 6 bases stayed unmatched. CDR3 length equals 16 residues. Germline loops: CDR1 SGDLS, CDR2 YYNGEE. CDR3 sequence reads: CASSVAQGARTGELFF. The CDR3, as DNA: TGTGCCAGCAGCGTAGCGCAGGGGGCTAGGACCGGGGAGCTGTTTTTT.

This CDR3 reads CASSEQGSSYEQYV. CDR3 in DNA: TGTGCCAGCAGTGAACAGGGGAGCTCCTACGAGCAGTACGTC. The V and J genes are TRBV6-1 and TRBJ2-7; maybe TRBD1 (6 bases). From germline, CDR1 is MNHNS and CDR2 SASEGT. The CDR3 consists of 14 residues. Trimming pared 2 bases from V and 0 bases from J, leaving 8 bases between.

The chain uses TRBV27 and TRBJ1-1; D call uncertain. Germline assignment: CDR1 MNHEY and CDR2 SMNVEV (reference sequence). The CDR3 is 15 amino acids. V lost 2 bases to trimming and J lost 1 base, with 11 bases between them. In DNA form, the CDR3 reads TGTGCCAGCAGTTTAGAGGGTTGGGGGAACACTGAAGCTTTCTTT. This gives the protein CASSLEGWGNTEAFF.

The chain is built from TRBV9 and TRBJ1-2; tentative D call: TRBD1 (5 bases). The V gene lost 4 bases and the J gene lost 4 bases, with 8 bases spanning the gap. Germline values: CDR1 SGDLS, CDR2 YYNGEE. This CDR3 contains 12 residues. The CDR3 nucleotides are TGTGCCAGCAGCCGCGACAGCTATGGCTACACCTTC. Its protein product is CASSRDSYGYTF.